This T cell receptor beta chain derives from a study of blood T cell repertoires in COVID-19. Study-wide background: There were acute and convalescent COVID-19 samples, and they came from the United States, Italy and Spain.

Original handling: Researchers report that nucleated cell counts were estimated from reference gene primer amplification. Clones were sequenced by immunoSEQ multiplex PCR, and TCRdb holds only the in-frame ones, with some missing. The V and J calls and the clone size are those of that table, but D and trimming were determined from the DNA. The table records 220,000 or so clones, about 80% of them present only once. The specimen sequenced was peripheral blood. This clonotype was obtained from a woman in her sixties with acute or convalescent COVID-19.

The CDR3 protein is CASSLGHNTEAFF. The DNA of the CDR3 is TGTGCCAGCAGCCTTGGACACAACACTGAAGCTTTCTTT. This chain links TRBV7-3 with TRBJ1-1, with D perhaps matching TRBD1 (5 bases). CDR1 SGHTA and CDR2 FQGTGA come from the germline V gene. V lost 5 bases to trimming and J lost 2 bases, with 9 bases between them. The CDR3 contains 13 residues.